This TCR beta chain was identified during a study of human T cells and chemical hapten exposure. CDR3 length equals 14 residues. V trimming: 5 bases; J trimming: 8 bases; junction bases outside the gene matches: 9. Germline CDR1 is SGHTA and CDR2 is FQGNSA. The time point was: pre-sensitization, week 0. Stated treatment: therapeutic diphenylcyclopropenone sensitization with weekly scalp DPC. This clonotype was observed many times. Its antigen remains unknown. TCRdb re-called the RACE reads with MiXCR, one entry per CDR3 protein. This sample has around 92,000 distinct CDR3 sequences, with approximately 10% found just once. Findings and caveats of the study: Those TCRs sitting above 1 in 1000 frequency stayed the same with DPC sensitization.

Sequencing was performed on whole blood, taken in connection with sensitization to the hapten diphenylcyclopropenone (DPC). The chain has TRBV7-2 and TRBJ2-3; 8 bases align to TRBD2. The sequence was collected from a woman in her sixties or seventies with alopecia areata. Some clones in this sample may be carry-over from other donors' samples. CDR3 nucleotide sequence: TGTGCCAGCAGCGGGGGACTAGGAAGGGCTACGCAGTATTTT. Amino acid sequence: CASSGGLGRATQYF.